Below, 21 T cell receptor beta chains from the same sample are listed, as sequenced in a study of T cells in Graves' hyperthyroidism and ophthalmopathy. Amplification targeted TCR beta CDR3 regions from RNA transcripts. The TCR CDR3 first-round RT-PCR relied on the HTBI primer set. Each CDR3 protein gets one entry after TCRdb re-called the multiplex PCR reads with MiXCR. The sample carries around 600,000 distinct CDR3 sequences, less than 20% recorded once. Sequencing was done on a sample of blood. The receptors were sampled from a woman in her twenties or thirties with Graves' hyperthyroidism.

The J gene is TRBJ2-7, the V gene TRBV9; D possibly corresponds to TRBD2 (6 bases). Germline V gene sequence: CDR1 SGDLS, CDR2 YYNGEE. The CDR3 contains 15 residues. V lost 0 bases to trimming and J lost 0 bases, with 10 bases between them. The CDR3, as DNA: TGTGCCAGCAGCGTAGCTCGGGAGAGCTCCTACGAGCAGTACTTC. Amino acid sequence: CASSVARESSYEQYF.

A few counts support this clonotype. V is TRBV6-1 and J is TRBJ1-3; 7 bases map to TRBD1. The germline CDR1 and CDR2 sequences are MNHNS and SASEGT. Trimming cost V 3 bases and J 0 bases; bases outside gene matches: 5. This CDR3 region has 16 residues. The CDR3 here is CASSDSGQDSGNTIYF. The CDR3 DNA reads TGTGCCAGCAGTGACTCTGGACAGGACTCTGGAAACACCATATATTTT.

As for this clonotype: At one of its ends the junction is not consistent with the germline gene, which may arise from a read error. J is TRBJ2-2 and V is TRBV11-3, with TRBD1 matching over 8 bases. There are 15 residues in the CDR3. Germline V gene sequence: CDR1 SGHNT, CDR2 YENEEA. For the CDR3, the DNA is TGTGCCAGCAGCTTAGGCAGGGGGCGCACCGGGAAGCTGTTTTTT. The encoded protein is CASSLGRGRTGKLFF.

V usage is TRBV5-1 and J usage is TRBJ2-5; D unclear. The CDR3 sequence is 13 residues long. V was shortened by 4 bases and J by 5 bases, with 12 bases between the two germline ends. Germline V gene lookup returns CDR1 SGHRS and CDR2 YFSETQ. CDR3 loop: CASSPPDDETQYF. The CDR3 nucleotides are TGCGCCAGCAGCCCCCCGGACGATGAGACCCAGTACTTC.

Only a few counts were recorded for this clonotype. An end of the junction differs from the germline gene, which may be a read error. The gene calls are TRBV28 and TRBJ1-2; weak D call: TRBD1 (6 bases). Germline V gives CDR1 MDHEN, CDR2 SYDVKM. This CDR3 spans 11 amino acids. The DNA for the CDR3 is TGTGCCAGCAGTTTCGGACAGTCCATGGCCTTC. Translating gives CASSFGQSMAF.

This clonotype came up a few times. The V call is TRBV29-1, the J call TRBJ2-1; 7 bases fit TRBD2. Germline V gene lookup returns CDR1 SQVTM and CDR2 ANQGSEA. The ends lost 2 bases at V and 4 bases at J; junction bases unmatched: 8. This CDR3 has 15 residues. The CDR3 DNA reads TGCAGCGTTGAACTTTCGGCGGGACTATACAATGAGCAGTTCTTC. It encodes CSVELSAGLYNEQFF.

The chain joins TRBV11-1 to TRBJ2-1, with D perhaps being TRBD1 or TRBD2 (5 bases each). Germline V gene lookup returns CDR1 SGHAT and CDR2 FQDESV (reference sequence). The V end lost 2 bases, the J end lost 1 base, and 6 bases lay between the germline ends. The CDR3 loop spans 14 amino acids. DNA for the CDR3: TGTGCCAGCAGCTTATGGGGGTCCTACAATGAGCAGTTCTTC. It yields the protein CASSLWGSYNEQFF.

This clonotype was counted many times. The genes are TRBV11-2 and TRBJ2-4; perhaps D is TRBD1 or TRBD2 (6 bases each). Trimming stripped 1 base from V and 5 bases from J, with 15 bases between. The CDR3 length is 16 residues. The germline CDR1 and CDR2 sequences are SGHAT and FQNNGV. CDR3 in amino acids: CASSLGGARVQNIQYF. CDR3 nucleotides: TGTGCCAGCAGCTTAGGGGGGGCGAGGGTCCAAAACATTCAGTACTTC.

To note about this clonotype: The junction shows a germline mismatch at one end, possibly a read error. The chain joins TRBV12-3 or TRBV12-4 to TRBJ2-7, with 7 bases lining up with TRBD2. This CDR3 spans 14 amino acids. The chain's CDR3 is CAGSLSGPSYEQYF. The CDR3 DNA follows: TGTGCCGGCAGTCTTAGCGGGCCCTCCTACGAGCAGTACTTC.

This clonotype was detected ten times or more. V is TRBV3-1 and J is TRBJ1-5; the D gene is possibly TRBD1 (5 bases). V was cut by 0 bases and J by 6 bases, with 6 bases left in between. Germline-derived CDR1 and CDR2 are LGHDT and YNNKEL (reference sequence). There are 13 residues in the CDR3. The CDR3 region is CASSQDRGQPQHF. CDR3 DNA: TGTGCCAGCAGCCAAGATAGGGGTCAGCCCCAGCATTTT.

V usage is TRBV9 and J usage is TRBJ2-2; D unclear. From germline, CDR1 is SGDLS and CDR2 YYNGEE. V shed 5 bases and J shed 0 bases, with 8 bases lying between them. There are 14 residues in the CDR3. The CDR3 nucleotides read TGTGCCAGCAGGCGCGAAACGAACACCGGGGAGCTGTTTTTT. Amino acid sequence: CASRRETNTGELFF. Full variable domain (rest looked up from reference TRBV9 and TRBJ2-2): DSGVTQTPKHLITATGQRVTLRCSPRSGDLSVYWYQQSLDQGLQFLIQYYNGEERAKGNILERFSAQQFPDLHSELNLSSLELGDSALYFCASRRETNTGELFFGEGSRLTVL.

This clonotype was seen repeatedly, ten times or more. Here the CDR3 DNA reads TGTGCCAGCAGGCCGGGACTGAAATACGAGCAGTACTTC. It is translated as CASRPGLKYEQYF. V is TRBV12-3 or TRBV12-4 and J is TRBJ2-7, with D tentatively TRBD2 (6 bases). The CDR3 consists of 13 residues. The germline V and J ends were trimmed by 6 bases and 4 bases, with 13 bases remaining between them.

In this sample, this clonotype turned up many times. The chain is built from TRBV12-3 or TRBV12-4 and TRBJ2-7, with a possible D match to TRBD1 (5 bases). The CDR3 loop spans 15 amino acids. V was cut by 6 bases and J by 6 bases, with 21 bases left in between. This CDR3 reads CASRPTTAPQGEQYF. In DNA, the CDR3 is TGTGCCAGCAGACCGACCACAGCGCCTCAGGGCGAGCAGTACTTC.

This chain uses TRBV2 with TRBJ2-3, with 7 bases aligning to TRBD2. V lost 5 bases and J lost 4; bases outside the gene matches: 6. The CDR3 loop spans 14 amino acids. CDR1 is SNHLY and CDR2 is FYNNEI in the germline V gene. DNA for the CDR3: TGTGCCAGCAGTTGGGAGGGCCGGGCAGATACGCAGTATTTT. Translation gives CASSWEGRADTQYF. The variable domain in full, with the rest retrieved from reference TRBV2 and TRBJ2-3, is EPEVTQTPSHQVTQMGQEVILRCVPISNHLYFYWYRQILGQKVEFLVSFYNNEISEKSEIFDDQFSVERPDGSNFTLKIRSTKLEDSAMYFCASSWEGRADTQYFGPGTRLTVL.

There are a few counts of this clonotype. The chain couples TRBV4-1 to TRBJ1-4; 7 nucleotides line up with TRBD1. V shed 5 bases, J shed 7 bases, and the junction held 7 bases outside the gene matches. CDR1 and CDR2 (germline): MGHRA, YSYEKL. The CDR3 is made up of 14 amino acids. The CDR3 sequence: CASSYRQGGEKLFF. The CDR3, as DNA: TGCGCCAGCAGCTACCGACAGGGCGGTGAAAAACTGTTTTTT.

This clonotype was seen many times. V usage is TRBV18 and J usage is TRBJ2-2, with a weak D call TRBD2 (5 bases). Germline CDR1 and CDR2: KGHSH and LQKENI. The CDR3 consists of 15 residues. Trimming shortened V by 2 bases and J by 5 bases, and 12 bases separated the two germline ends. The DNA for the CDR3 is TGTGCCAGCTCACCAGGCGGAGCGGTGACCGGGGAGCTGTTTTTT. It yields the protein CASSPGGAVTGELFF.

This clonotype has at least ten counts. J is TRBJ2-1 and V is TRBV2; tentatively, D is TRBD2 (5 bases). V lost 6 bases to trimming and J lost 9 bases, with 12 bases between them. The germline V gene has CDR1 SNHLY and CDR2 FYNNEI. The CDR3 has 12 amino acids. This CDR3 is CASSADEGEQFF. CDR3 DNA: TGTGCCAGCAGCGCCGACGAGGGTGAGCAGTTCTTC.

This clonotype has a count of ten or more. The chain links TRBV12-3 or TRBV12-4 to TRBJ1-2; D is undetermined. This CDR3 spans 12 amino acids. V was trimmed by 4 bases and J by 7 bases, leaving 10 bases between them. CDR3 sequence: CASSWVGSGYTF. In DNA, the CDR3 is TGTGCCAGCAGTTGGGTGGGGTCTGGCTACACCTTC.

This clonotype was observed many times. The chain employs TRBV11-2 and TRBJ2-3, with TRBD2 identical over 7 bases. The CDR3 has 15 residues. The V segment lost 5 bases and the J segment 0 bases; nucleotides outside the gene matches: 5. Germline V lookup: CDR1 SGHAT, CDR2 FQNNGV. CDR3: CASSLGAGSTDTQYF. The CDR3 nucleotides read TGTGCCAGCAGCCTAGGAGCGGGAAGCACAGATACGCAGTATTTT.

This clonotype was seen at least ten times. The chain uses TRBV5-1 and TRBJ2-1, with D unclear. The germline V and J ends were trimmed by 0 bases and 8 bases, with 9 bases remaining between them. CDR3 length: 13 residues. Germline V gene data show CDR1 as SGHRS and CDR2 as YFSETQ. DNA for the CDR3: TGCGCCAGCAGCTTGGTTCCCACGGATGAGCAGTTCTTC. Translated, it gives CASSLVPTDEQFF.

Only a few counts were recorded for this clonotype. The chain is built from TRBV7-6 and TRBJ2-2; TRBD2 agrees at 12 bases. The germline V gene has CDR1 SGHVS and CDR2 FNYEAQ. The V gene end was trimmed by 2 bases and the J gene end by 5 bases; junction bases not matched to a gene: 3. The CDR3 is 16 residues long. CDR3 in DNA: TGTGCCAGCAGCTTACTAGCGGGAGGGAGTACCGGGGAGCTGTTTTTT. It specifies CASSLLAGGSTGELFF.